The 25 T cell receptor beta chains given below trace back to one sample, sequenced in a study of cytomegalovirus exposure and HLA in healthy donors listed by TCRdb under 2017. Library prep was done by the immunoSEQ multiplex PCR assay. For the multiplex PCR, a mixture combining 60 forward primers for TCR Vbeta segments and 13 reverse primers for TCR Jbeta segments was used. The immuneACCESS repertoire file appears here via TCRdb, limited to in-frame rearrangements. These files lack a portion of the clones; in checked studies, under half of the deficit traces to unresolved V genes, and the cause of the others is not known. The table for this sample lists roughly 63,000 clones; 71% of them were counted only once. About 23% of the sample comes from the top ten. Sequenced material: PBMCs. The origin of the receptors is a man in his forties or fifties in good health and CMV-seropositive.

A few counts support this clone. V gene TRBV10-3 combines with J gene TRBJ2-2; D is uncertain. Looked up from germline, CDR1 is ENHRY and CDR2 is SYGVKD. V lost 6 bases and J 1 base, leaving 12 bases between the germline ends. The CDR3 runs to 15 residues. The CDR3 region is CAISSAGENTGELFF. CDR3 sequence (DNA): TGTGCCATCAGCTCAGCCGGAGAGAACACCGGGGAGCTGTTTTTT.

This sequence joins TRBV11-1 and TRBJ2-7; 7 nucleotides match TRBD1. The V gene end was trimmed by 1 base and the J gene end by 3 bases; junction bases not matched to a gene: 6. CDR3 length equals 15 residues. CDR1 is SGHAT and CDR2 is FQDESV in the germline V gene (reference sequence). CDR3 coding DNA: TGTGCCAGCAGCTTAGGGACACCAGGGGGCTACGAGCAGTACTTC. Protein product: CASSLGTPGGYEQYF.

The chain links TRBV7-2 to TRBJ2-1, with 8 positions matching TRBD1. Per germline, CDR1 SGHTA and CDR2 FQGNSA. The CDR3 is made up of 14 amino acids. Trimming cost V 5 bases and J 5 bases; bases outside gene matches: 5. Written as DNA, the CDR3 is TGTGCCAGCAGCCTTCAGGGGGCTAACAATGAGCAGTTCTTC. Encoded protein: CASSLQGANNEQFF.

The chain uses TRBV6-5 and TRBJ2-7, with D possibly being TRBD1 (6 bases). Trimming removed 6 bases at V and 4 bases at J, with 13 bases between. CDR1 and CDR2 (germline): MNHEY, SVGAGI. This CDR3 has 13 residues. Here the CDR3 reads CASRSGTPYEQYF. CDR3 nucleotides: TGTGCCAGCAGGTCCGGGACACCTTACGAGCAGTACTTC.

The gene calls are TRBV2 and TRBJ2-4; D is possibly TRBD2 (6 bases). This CDR3 has 15 residues. Germline assignment: CDR1 SNHLY and CDR2 FYNNEI. Trimming pared 3 bases from V and 8 bases from J, leaving 17 bases between. CDR3 in DNA: TGTGCCAGCAGTGAGGAGGGCAGGCTAAATCACATTCAGTACTTC. It encodes CASSEEGRLNHIQYF.

This sequence joins TRBV10-1 and TRBJ2-7; 7 bases map to TRBD2. Germline V CDR1 and CDR2: WNHNN, SYGVQD (reference sequence). This CDR3 spans 16 amino acids. The junction had 11 bases not matched to a gene; V was cut back by 6 bases and J by 0 bases. The CDR3 protein is CASRSTGTTSSYEQYF. The CDR3 DNA is TGCGCCAGCAGATCTACCGGGACTACCAGCTCCTACGAGCAGTACTTC.

V gene TRBV28 combines with J gene TRBJ1-5, with D possibly TRBD1 on 5 matching bases. There are 13 residues in the CDR3. V lost 7 bases to trimming and J lost 4 bases, with 11 bases between them. Germline V CDR1 and CDR2: MDHEN, SYDVKM. The CDR3 reads CASTLGGNQPQHF. The CDR3 coding sequence is TGTGCCAGCACCCTGGGGGGGAATCAGCCCCAGCATTTT.

The chain links TRBV19 to TRBJ2-5, with TRBD1 matching over 10 bases. V gave up 3 bases and J gave up 0 bases; unmatched junction bases: 1. Germline-derived CDR1 and CDR2 are LNHDA and SQIVND (reference sequence). This CDR3 has 15 residues. CDR3 region: CASSMDRGYQETQYF. The DNA for the CDR3 is TGTGCCAGTAGTATGGACAGGGGGTACCAAGAGACCCAGTACTTC.

The chain employs TRBV4-1 and TRBJ2-5, with a possible D match to TRBD2 (5 bases). From germline, CDR1 is MGHRA and CDR2 YSYEKL. The CDR3 has 12 amino acids. The V end lost 1 base, the J end lost 7 bases, and 7 bases lay between the germline ends. The CDR3: CASSQGEGTQYF. CDR3 nucleotides: TGCGCCAGCAGCCAAGGAGAGGGGACCCAGTACTTC.

This chain uses TRBV28 with TRBJ2-2; D is possibly TRBD1 (5 bases). Germline V gives CDR1 MDHEN, CDR2 SYDVKM. The CDR3 sequence is 15 residues long. V lost 3 bases and J lost 7, with 15 bases in between. In nucleotides, the CDR3 is TGTGCCAGCAGTTTGGTACAGGCGTCGATCGGGGAGCTGTTTTTT. Amino acids: CASSLVQASIGELFF.

This clone came up a few times. The V call is TRBV9, the J call TRBJ1-2; weak D call: TRBD1 (6 bases). The CDR3 totals 14 residues. Trimming shortened V by 4 bases and J by 1 base, and 11 bases separated the two germline ends. Germline CDR1 is SGDLS and CDR2 is YYNGEE. CDR3 residues: CASSTEQGNYGYTF. The CDR3 nucleotides read TGTGCCAGCAGCACCGAACAGGGTAACTATGGCTACACCTTC.

The chain links TRBV4-2 to TRBJ2-1; tentative D call: TRBD1 (7 bases). Germline-derived CDR1 and CDR2 are LGHNA and YNFKEQ. The V and J ends lost 1 base and 5 bases respectively, with 15 bases between them. This CDR3 is 16 amino acids long. The CDR3 bases are TGTGCCAGCAGCCAAGTTTCAGGGGGGACACACAATGAGCAGTTCTTC. The encoded protein is CASSQVSGGTHNEQFF.

The chain joins TRBV19 to TRBJ1-2; 10 positions agree with TRBD1. The germline V gene encodes CDR1 LNHDA and CDR2 SQIVND (reference sequence). Trimming at V came to 6 bases and at J to 5 bases, leaving 9 bases not matched to a gene. This CDR3 is built from 15 residues. In DNA form, the CDR3 reads TGTGCCAGTAGCGACAGGGGGCGTGCAAGTTATGGCTACACCTTC. Residues: CASSDRGRASYGYTF.

The rearrangement joins TRBV7-9 to TRBJ2-7, with 10 nucleotides matching TRBD2. The germline gives CDR1 SEHNR, CDR2 FQNEAQ (reference sequence). Trimming took 5 bases from V and 1 from J; bases not matched to a gene: 5. This CDR3 spans 15 amino acids. This chain's CDR3 is CASSPRTSGSYEQYF. The DNA for the CDR3 is TGTGCCAGCAGCCCCAGGACTAGCGGATCCTACGAGCAGTACTTC.

The chain joins TRBV9 to TRBJ2-3, with a possible D match to TRBD1 (6 bases). The V end was cut by 0 bases, the J end by 1 base, with 9 bases between. Germline values: CDR1 SGDLS, CDR2 YYNGEE. The CDR3 is 15 amino acids. CDR3 sequence (DNA): TGTGCCAGCAGCGTAGACAGGGATCGCACAGATACGCAGTATTTT. This gives the protein CASSVDRDRTDTQYF.

The V gene is TRBV7-2, the J gene TRBJ2-5; 7 bases are a match to TRBD2. The ends lost 1 base at V and 12 bases at J; junction bases unmatched: 11. Germline CDR1 and CDR2: SGHTA and FQGNSA. This CDR3 contains 14 residues. The CDR3 DNA follows: TGTGCCAGCAGCTTAGGGCGGGAGTCGCGAGCTAAGTACTTC. This encodes CASSLGRESRAKYF.

This chain uses TRBV7-6 with TRBJ1-1; possibly TRBD1 for D (6 bases). This CDR3 has 13 residues. Deletions cut 5 bases from V and 5 bases from J, with 12 bases between. Germline V CDR1 and CDR2: SGHVS, FNYEAQ. In nucleotides, the CDR3 is TGTGCCAGCAGCGCATCAGGGGTAACTGAAGCTTTCTTT. Translation gives CASSASGVTEAFF.

The chain couples TRBV6-1 to TRBJ1-1, with D uncertain. The germline CDR1 and CDR2 sequences are MNHNS and SASEGT. This CDR3 has 11 amino acids. V lost 1 base to trimming and J lost 8 bases, with 5 bases between them. CDR3 loop: CASSEVREAFF. The CDR3 nucleotides are TGTGCCAGCAGTGAAGTCAGGGAAGCTTTCTTT.

The chain is built from TRBV5-1 and TRBJ1-1; D unclear. Trimming stripped 0 bases from V and 0 bases from J, with 21 bases between. Germline values: CDR1 SGHRS, CDR2 YFSETQ. There are 19 residues in the CDR3. The CDR3 DNA follows: TGCGCCAGCAGCTTGGGGACGGGAAGACTAGGCCCAATGAACACTGAAGCTTTCTTT. Encoded protein: CASSLGTGRLGPMNTEAFF.

V is TRBV19 and J is TRBJ1-3; 9 bases line up with TRBD1. There are 14 residues in the CDR3. Germline trimming cut 9 bases from V and 4 bases from J; bases unmatched to any gene: 7. Per germline, CDR1 LNHDA and CDR2 SQIVND (reference sequence). The CDR3 sequence is CASTDRGAGNTIYF. The CDR3 nucleotides are TGTGCCAGCACGGACAGGGGTGCAGGAAACACCATATATTTT.

This clone appeared many times. One base separates it from a far larger clone, so it is likely a read error. The CDR3 bases are TGCTCCAGCAGCTCCGGACTAGCGGGAGGGGATGAGCAGTTCTTC. Translation gives CSSSSGLAGGDEQFF. The rearrangement links TRBV5-1 to TRBJ2-1; 15 nucleotides align to TRBD2. From germline, CDR1 is SGHRS and CDR2 YFSETQ. The length of the CDR3 is 15 residues.

The chain uses TRBV28 and TRBJ2-5, with a tentative D call TRBD1 (5 bases). The V gene's germline CDR1 is MDHEN and CDR2 SYDVKM. The CDR3 is 15 amino acids. Trimming removed 6 bases at V and 4 bases at J, with 18 bases between. CDR3 protein: CASSLGSGAAETQYF. CDR3 sequence (DNA): TGTGCCAGCAGCCTCGGGTCTGGGGCTGCAGAGACCCAGTACTTC.

A single count supports this clone. This sequence joins TRBV4-2 and TRBJ2-1; 8 nucleotides match TRBD2. CDR1 and CDR2 (germline): LGHNA, YNFKEQ. CDR3 length equals 13 residues. J lost 9 bases, V lost 4 bases, and 5 bases had no gene match. Here the CDR3 DNA reads TGTGCCAGCAGCCCCGGGGGGGCGGGTGAGCAGTTCTTC. Residues: CASSPGGAGEQFF.

The chain combines TRBV6-6 with TRBJ1-5; D unresolved. This CDR3 is 13 amino acids long. Germline V CDR1 and CDR2: MNHNY, SVGAGI (reference sequence). Trimming left V 0 bases short and J 6 bases short, with 6 bases between. As DNA, the CDR3 is TGTGCCAGCAGTTACTCAGGAGTTCAGCCCCAGCATTTT. It translates to CASSYSGVQPQHF.

This clone has just a few counts. In DNA, the CDR3 is TGCGCCAGCAGCTACAGCGGGACAGGGAATGAGCAGTTCTTC. This gives the protein CASSYSGTGNEQFF. V is TRBV5-1 and J is TRBJ2-1, with 9 bases matching TRBD1. Trimming took 3 bases from V and 7 from J; bases not matched to a gene: 5. The CDR3 loop spans 14 amino acids. Germline CDR1 and CDR2: SGHRS and YFSETQ.